This T cell receptor beta chain was observed in a study of early T cells in non-severe SARS-CoV-2 infection (dated by TCRdb to about 2021). About the investigation overall: Bulk RNA from unsorted whole blood was used for TCR sequencing, so alpha and beta chains could not be paired.

Library preparation employed 5' RACE. Sequencing was performed on a NextSeq 500. Unique molecular identifiers were attached to individual cDNA molecules in the TCR library protocol so that sequencing error and PCR bias could be corrected. Both TCR alpha and beta chains were sequenced, and tight co-correlation was observed between alpha and beta sequence abundances in each sample. As for how the authors treated the data: Decombinator V4 was used to annotate TCR sequences for V gene, J gene and CDR3. Expanded TCRs were defined as changing significantly between any two time points under a Poisson model with p below 0.0001. Abundances of TCRs were expressed as counts per million after normalisation to the total number of TCRs sequenced in each sample. TRAV1-2 paired with TRAJ12, TRAJ20 or TRAJ33 defined MAIT TCRs, while TRAV10 paired with TRAJ18 defined iNKT TCRs. VDJdb, accessed 1 November 2021, was searched for CMV, EBV and SARS-CoV-2 annotated TCRs, excluding TCRs annotated for multiple antigens. TCRdb reworked the public reads: Q25 trimming with fastp, MiXCR clone assembly, productive beta chains retained. Identical CDR3 protein sequences are pooled into one entry, listed with their most common genes and DNA. Here the V and J calls rest on TCRdb's processing, not on the authors' analysis. A total of tens of thousands of distinct CDR3 sequences appear in this sample, 5.5% to 8% of them only once. 2.5% to 3% of the sample is taken by the ten largest.

This clonotype appeared many times. Its antigen target is currently unknown. No much larger clone is present one base from it, and per-base qualities are unavailable. Broader findings and caveats from the paper: Matching against VDJdb was skewed toward anti-spike CD8 responses, likely underestimated virus-specific expansions, and missed private and CD4 specificities.

Set within a cohort of healthcare workers in London, UK, this nested case-control study involved weekly PCR testing of nasopharyngeal swabs along with blood sampling. Between 23 and 31 March 2020, the week of the UK lockdown, healthcare workers were enrolled and then followed up weekly for as long as 16 weeks. Trimming at the junction amounts to 0 bases on V and 11 bases on J, and the germline ends lie 16 bases apart. According to the germline V gene (reference sequence), CDR1 reads SEHNR and CDR2 reads FQNEAQ. Inclusive of the bounding cysteine and phenylalanine, the CDR3 is 14 residues long. The kept DNA is CDR3 alone, 42 bases in frame from the first base.

The clonotype was recovered from an adult who was a healthcare worker with PCR-confirmed SARS-CoV-2 infection or an uninfected control (not recorded which). This chain joins TRBV7-9 to TRBJ1-1, with no reliable assignment of the D segment. Sequencing was performed on whole blood. For the CDR3, the sequence is CASSLANLRTGAFF. The nucleotides read TGTGCCAGCAGCTTAGCCAATCTAAGGACGGGGGCTTTCTTT. The reference TRBV7-9 and TRBJ1-1 proteins fill in what lies around the CDR3, so the full variable domain reads DTGVSQNPRHKITKRGQNVTFRCDPISEHNRLYWYRQTLGQGPEFLTYFQNEAQLEKSRLLSDRFSAERPKGSFSTLEIQRTEQGDSAMYLCASSLANLRTGAFFGQGTRLTVV.